The rows below give T cell receptor beta chains drawn from one sample of a study of blood T cell repertoires in COVID-19. Sequencing used immunoSEQ multiplex PCR; TCRdb keeps in-frame clones, though not all of them. The sample has some 150,000 clones; 70% to 90% are singletons. The specimen was peripheral blood. The source is a woman aged 60 to 75 with acute or convalescent COVID-19. Each CDR3 is given with its conserved first and last residue. A D gene is named only where the DNA matches it firmly. A clone size is listed for some rows: how often the clone was seen (once, few, many), or a class if it is expanded.

d_gene,v_gene,abundance,j_gene,CDR3aa,CDR3nt
TRBD2,TRBV7-2,.,TRBJ2-5,CASSLGGSGGLWETQYF,TGTGCCAGCAGCTTAGGGGGTAGCGGGGGTCTCTGGGAGACCCAGTACTTC
.,TRBV5-1,once,TRBJ2-3,CASSLLPNTQYF,TGCGCCAGCAGCTTACTCCCTAATACGCAGTATTTT
.,TRBV6-5,.,TRBJ2-2,CASSLTNTGELFF,TGTGCCAGCAGCCTAACGAACACCGGGGAGCTGTTTTTT
.,TRBV30,.,TRBJ1-1,CAWSEGYATEAFF,TGTGCCTGGAGTGAGGGGTACGCCACTGAAGCTTTCTTT
.,TRBV19,.,TRBJ1-1,CASSIAVNTEAFF,TGTGCCAGTAGTATAGCCGTGAACACTGAAGCTTTCTTT
TRBD1,TRBV6-6,.,TRBJ2-4,CASSFSIQGEKNIQYF,TGTGCCAGCAGTTTTTCGATACAGGGGGAGAAAAACATTCAGTACTTC
TRBD2,TRBV28,.,TRBJ2-1,CASRIAGGYNEQFF,TGTGCCAGCAGGATAGCGGGGGGCTACAATGAGCAGTTCTTC
TRBD2,TRBV7-7,few,TRBJ2-5,CASSLLGGGETQYF,TGTGCTAGCAGCTTATTAGGCGGGGGAGAGACCCAGTACTTC
TRBD1,TRBV5-4,.,TRBJ1-6,CASTLQGGYNSPLHF,TGTGCCAGCACCTTACAGGGGGGGTATAATTCACCCCTCCACTTT
TRBD1,TRBV19,.,TRBJ2-1,CASSVSQGTDEQFF,TGTGCCAGTAGTGTCTCACAGGGGACAGATGAGCAGTTCTTC
.,TRBV6-5,.,TRBJ2-7,CASSYSTRADEQYF,TGTGCCAGCAGTTACTCGACCAGGGCGGACGAGCAGTACTTC
TRBD2,TRBV30,.,TRBJ2-7,CAWGYGRSYEQYF,TGTGCCTGGGGGTACGGGAGGTCCTACGAGCAGTACTTC
.,TRBV4-1,few,TRBJ1-6,CASSHLRTVNNSPLHF,TGCGCCAGCAGCCATCTAAGGACAGTCAATAATTCACCCCTCCACTTT
.,TRBV21-1,.,TRBJ1-6,CASVGARRNSPLHF,TGTGCCAGTGTTGGAGCTAGGCGCAATTCACCCCTCCACTTT
.,TRBV5-8,.,TRBJ2-2,CASSPREGGTGELFF,TGTGCCAGCAGCCCCAGGGAAGGAGGGACCGGGGAGCTGTTTTTT